A selection of T cell receptor beta chains follows, all from one sample in a study of blood T cells in healthy people across ages. MiXCR, run by TCRdb on the 5' RACE reads, gives a single entry per CDR3 protein. The table lists roughly 1.5 million distinct CDR3 sequences, 35% to 45% of them singletons. Sequencing was done on a sample of blood. The receptors were gathered from a woman aged 18-30 years in good health. CDR3s include the opening cysteine and the closing phenylalanine or tryptophan. The order of the fields is J gene, V gene, D gene, clone size, CDR3 DNA, CDR3 protein. A D gene is named only where the DNA matches it firmly. The size entry is marked missing in some rows and otherwise reads once, few, many or a size class.

TRBJ2-1,TRBV27,NA,NA,TGTGCCAGCGGCCTCAGGGAGCATGGATACAATGAGCAGTTCTTC,CASGLREHGYNEQFF
TRBJ2-1,TRBV5-1,NA,NA,TGCGCCAGCAGCTTCGGGACGACCGTCGATGAGCAGTTCTTC,CASSFGTTVDEQFF
TRBJ2-7,TRBV5-1,TRBD1,NA,TGCGCCAGCAGCATCGGACAGGGGGCGAGGGAGCAGTACTTC,CASSIGQGAREQYF
TRBJ2-7,TRBV28,TRBD1,few,TGTGCCAGCAGCCCCTACGGGACAGGGAGCGACTACGAGCAGTACTTC,CASSPYGTGSDYEQYF
TRBJ1-3,TRBV20-1,NA,NA,TGCAGTGCTAGAGAGGCAGGGTTGAGGGGAAACACCATATATTTT,CSAREAGLRGNTIYF
TRBJ2-7,TRBV2,NA,NA,TGTGCCAGCAAAGTGACTTCCTACGAGCAGTACTTC,CASKVTSYEQYF
TRBJ1-6,TRBV3-1,NA,few,TGTGCCAGCAGCCAAGAGGAGGCATTGATGAATTCACCCCTCCACTTT,CASSQEEALMNSPLHF
TRBJ1-2,TRBV5-1,NA,few,TGCGCCAGCAGCTTGTGGGGACCCGATGGCTACACCTTC,CASSLWGPDGYTF
TRBJ1-2,TRBV9,NA,few,TGTGCCAGCAGCACCACTGGGACAATCTATGGCTACACCTTC,CASSTTGTIYGYTF
TRBJ2-1,TRBV20-1,TRBD2,few,TGCAGTGCAAAGGGACTAGCGTTAACCTACAATGAGCAGTTCTTC,CSAKGLALTYNEQFF
TRBJ2-6,TRBV11-2,NA,once,TGTGCCAGCAGCTCAACCCGACCCCGCTCTGGGGCCAACGTCCTGACTTTC,CASSSTRPRSGANVLTF
TRBJ2-5,TRBV6-6,TRBD1,few,TGTGCCAGCAGTTACGAACAGGGGCCTCGGTACTTC,CASSYEQGPRYF
TRBJ2-6,TRBV5-1,NA,few,TGCGCCAGCAGCTTGTACGGCAGGCCTGCTGGGGCCAACGTCCTGACTTTC,CASSLYGRPAGANVLTF
TRBJ2-7,TRBV20-1,NA,NA,TGCAGTGCTAGCGGGTCAACCAACTACGAGCAGTACTTC,CSASGSTNYEQYF
TRBJ2-1,TRBV25-1,TRBD2,NA,TGTGCCAGCAGTGAACTAGCGGGGGCTCTCAATGAGCAGTTCTTC,CASSELAGALNEQFF
TRBJ1-2,TRBV9,NA,NA,TGTGCCAGCAGCGTAGCGACAGTTAACTATGGCTACACCTTC,CASSVATVNYGYTF
TRBJ2-3,TRBV7-3,NA,few,TGTGCCAGTGGGACGGGAGTTAGAGATACGCAGTATTTT,CASGTGVRDTQYF
TRBJ2-7,TRBV28,TRBD1,NA,TGTGCCAGCAGTTTCTCCCTGCAGGGGGCTGTAGACGAGCAGTACTTC,CASSFSLQGAVDEQYF
TRBJ1-2,TRBV29-1,TRBD1,NA,TGCAGCGTTGAAGACGCGAAAGGACAGGCAAGCGGCTACACCTTC,CSVEDAKGQASGYTF
TRBJ2-1,TRBV20-1,TRBD2,few,TGCAGTGCTAGTTCCCCTAGCGGGAGGGTTGGTGAGCAGTTCTTC,CSASSPSGRVGEQFF
TRBJ2-5,TRBV28,NA,NA,TGTGCCAGCAGATCGGGGGGCAGCCTTAAGGAGCAGTACTTC,CASRSGGSLKEQYF
TRBJ2-7,TRBV29-1,NA,NA,TGCAGCGGGGAAGGCGGTAACTACGAGCAGTACTTC,CSGEGGNYEQYF
TRBJ2-1,TRBV6-2/TRBV6-3,TRBD2,NA,TGTGCCAGCAGTATAGCGGGAGGTTTGGTAGGAAAGCAGTTCTTC,CASSIAGGLVGKQFF
TRBJ1-5,TRBV28,TRBD1,NA,TGTGCCAGCAGACATACCGGGACAGGGGGCGATCAGCCCCAGCATTTT,CASRHTGTGGDQPQHF
TRBJ2-5,TRBV20-1,NA,NA,TGCAGTGCTAGCAACTCATACTCCTACAATGAGCAGTACTTC,CSASNSYSYNEQYF
TRBJ2-7,TRBV18,TRBD1,NA,TGTGCCAGCTCACCGCAGACAGGGCACGACGAGCAGTACTTC,CASSPQTGHDEQYF
TRBJ1-4,TRBV7-2,NA,NA,TGTGCCGGCAGCTTTCCTGGAAATGAAAAACTGTTTTTT,CAGSFPGNEKLFF
TRBJ2-4,TRBV10-3,TRBD1,NA,TGTGCCATCAGTGAGCCGACAGGGGGTGCGGACATTCAGTACTTC,CAISEPTGGADIQYF
TRBJ2-3,TRBV7-2,NA,NA,TGTGCCGGCAGCTTAGGTGCGCTTGCAGGCACAGATACGCAGTATTTT,CAGSLGALAGTDTQYF
TRBJ1-1,TRBV27,NA,many,TGTGCCAGCAGGTTTCGGGCCGAAGCTTTCTTT,CASRFRAEAFF
TRBJ1-5,TRBV12-3/TRBV12-4,NA,many,TGTGCCAGCAGCCTACAGGGAAGGCAGCCCCAGCATTTT,CASSLQGRQPQHF
TRBJ2-3,TRBV10-3,NA,once,TGTGCCAACAGAGGGGCAACAGATACGCAGTATTTT,CANRGATDTQYF
TRBJ2-3,TRBV29-1,TRBD1,NA,TGCAGCGTTGTGGGACAGGGGAACACAGATACGCAGTATTTT,CSVVGQGNTDTQYF
TRBJ2-6,TRBV3-1,NA,NA,TGTGCCAGCAGCCAAGTGGGTAGAGGGGCCAACGTCCTGACTTTC,CASSQVGRGANVLTF
TRBJ2-3,TRBV24-1,NA,NA,TGTGCCGTGACCAGGGGGGGACACGGTACGCAGTATTTT,CAVTRGGHGTQYF
TRBJ1-2,TRBV6-2/TRBV6-3,NA,NA,TGTGCCAGCAGTTACCTCCCCGGGGGCTCGAGAGGAGACTACACCTTC,CASSYLPGGSRGDYTF
TRBJ1-2,TRBV7-2,NA,NA,TGTGCCGGCAGCTTATCTCGGACCTACTACACCTTC,CAGSLSRTYYTF
TRBJ2-5,TRBV9,NA,NA,TGTGCCAGAAGCGTAGGGGTCTCGGAGGGACAAGAGACCCAGTACTTC,CARSVGVSEGQETQYF
TRBJ1-6,TRBV7-8,NA,many,TGTGCCAGCAGGCATGGAGTAGCCCCCTATAATTCACCCCTCCACTTT,CASRHGVAPYNSPLHF
TRBJ2-1,TRBV4-3,NA,many,TGCGCCAGCAGCCAAGATCCCGGGGCCTACAATGAGCAGTTCTTC,CASSQDPGAYNEQFF
TRBJ2-1,TRBV27,NA,NA,TGTGCCAGCAGTCGACCCGGACAGTTCTACGAGCAGTTCTTC,CASSRPGQFYEQFF
TRBJ1-2,TRBV6-2/TRBV6-3,NA,NA,TGTGCCAGCAGCCCCGACAGCAAAAATGGCTACACCTTC,CASSPDSKNGYTF
TRBJ1-4,TRBV7-9,NA,NA,TGTGCCAGCAGCACCGGGCTTGAGCAGTTTTTT,CASSTGLEQFF
TRBJ2-3,TRBV20-1,TRBD1,NA,TGCAGTGCTAGAAAAGGGGGCATAGATACGCAGTATTTT,CSARKGGIDTQYF
TRBJ2-7,TRBV28,TRBD1,NA,TGTGCCAGCAGCGACCGGGACAGGCCCTACGAGCAGTACTTC,CASSDRDRPYEQYF
TRBJ1-1,TRBV18,NA,NA,TGTGCCAGCTCACCAGTAAAATGGGCTGAAGCTTTCTTT,CASSPVKWAEAFF
TRBJ2-1,TRBV10-3,TRBD1,NA,TGTGCCATCAGGGCCCGGGACAGGGCTCACAATGAGCAGTTCTTC,CAIRARDRAHNEQFF
TRBJ2-1,TRBV20-1,NA,NA,TGCAGTGCTAGAGGCGTGACGGGGAGCTCCTACAATGAGCAGTTCTTC,CSARGVTGSSYNEQFF
TRBJ1-1,TRBV3-1,NA,NA,TGTGCCAGCAGCCAAGAGGCCGTTACGAACACTGAAGCTTTCTTT,CASSQEAVTNTEAFF
TRBJ2-3,TRBV20-1,TRBD2,NA,TGCAGTGCTAGACCCCTAGCGGGGGATATTATGGATACGCAGTATTTT,CSARPLAGDIMDTQYF
TRBJ2-4,TRBV12-3/TRBV12-4,NA,few,TGTGCCAGCAGGGGGACCGGAATGAACATTCAGTACTTC,CASRGTGMNIQYF
TRBJ2-5,TRBV28,TRBD2,NA,TGTGCCAGCAGTCTTGGTGCGGGAGGTCCCCAAGAGACCCAGTACTTC,CASSLGAGGPQETQYF
TRBJ2-2,TRBV5-6,NA,NA,TGTGCCAGCAATTCCCTTCGACCCGGGGAGCTGTTTTTT,CASNSLRPGELFF
TRBJ2-5,TRBV28,NA,few,TGTGCCAGCAGCCTCCGGATGGAGACCCAGTACTTC,CASSLRMETQYF
TRBJ2-2,TRBV7-6,TRBD2,NA,TGTGCCAGCAGCTCCGGGACTAGCGGGGTTTCGGACACCGGGGAGCTGTTTTTT,CASSSGTSGVSDTGELFF
TRBJ1-2,TRBV5-1,NA,NA,TGCGCCAGCAGCTTGTTGGAGGGGAGTGATGGCCCCACCTTC,CASSLLEGSDGPTF
TRBJ2-3,TRBV20-1,TRBD2,few,TGCAGTCTAGCGGGGGACACAGATACGCAGTATTTT,CSLAGDTDTQYF
TRBJ2-7,TRBV20-1,TRBD1,NA,TGCAGTGCTAGAGCCCGACAGGGGTTTAAGGACGAGCAGTACTTC,CSARARQGFKDEQYF
TRBJ2-7,TRBV6-1,NA,NA,TGTGCCAGCAATACCCGGACAGCCTACGAGCAGTACTTC,CASNTRTAYEQYF
TRBJ2-3,TRBV27,TRBD2,NA,TGTGCCAGCATCCTTTCCGGGACTAGCGGGGGGGTTGCAGATACGCAGTATTTT,CASILSGTSGGVADTQYF